The 5 T cell receptor beta chains listed next were all sequenced from one sample in a study of beta chain features in type 1 diabetes. Investigators reverse transcribed all isolated RNA, so they sequenced expressed TCRB transcripts. Profiling relied on immunoSEQ multiplex PCR, and the TCRdb table lists in-frame clones only, not all of them. The profile covers 400,000 to 600,000 clones, with 30% appearing a single time and about 0.06% taken by the ten largest. Material for sequencing was naive CD4+ T cells from blood. These receptors all come from a man aged 18 to 29 in good health.

The V gene is TRBV5-1, the J gene TRBJ2-7, with 7 positions matching TRBD2. The CDR3 totals 14 residues. Germline V gene lookup returns CDR1 SGHRS and CDR2 YFSETQ. Germline trimming cut 4 bases from V and 5 bases from J; bases unmatched to any gene: 9. The CDR3 spells CASSGSGILHEQYF. The CDR3 DNA sequence: TGCGCCAGCAGCGGAAGCGGGATACTCCACGAGCAGTACTTC.

This chain links TRBV29-1 with TRBJ2-1; weak D call: TRBD1 (5 bases). Germline values: CDR1 SQVTM, CDR2 ANQGSEA. CDR3 length: 15 residues. V was trimmed by 3 bases and J by 6 bases, leaving 18 bases between them. CDR3: CSVETPGLLFNEQFF. The CDR3 region has the DNA TGCAGCGTTGAGACCCCAGGGCTTCTATTCAATGAGCAGTTCTTC.

Concerning this clone itself: Distinct nucleotide sequences in the sample also encode this CDR3. V gene TRBV2 combines with J gene TRBJ2-7, with D perhaps matching TRBD1 (6 bases). Germline values: CDR1 SNHLY, CDR2 FYNNEI. Trimming took 6 bases from V and 0 from J, leaving 6 bases between them. The CDR3 covers 12 residues. CDR3 in DNA: TGTGCCAGCAGGGACAGCTCCTACGAGCAGTACTTC. It yields the protein CASRDSSYEQYF.

This clone was counted only a few times. The rearrangement uses TRBV30 and TRBJ1-5; D unresolved. Trimming took off 1 base at V and 3 bases at J, with 10 bases between the two ends. CDR3 length: 14 residues. CDR1 is GTSNPN and CDR2 is SVGIG in the germline V gene (reference sequence). The CDR3 region has the DNA TGTGCCTGGAGTGGTCTTGAACTCAATCAGCCCCAGCATTTT. Encoded protein: CAWSGLELNQPQHF.

This clone was seen more than once but under ten times. This sequence joins TRBV5-1 and TRBJ2-1; TRBD2 matches 7 bases. Germline V lookup: CDR1 SGHRS, CDR2 YFSETQ. The CDR3 extends over 16 amino acids. Losses at the gene ends were 3 bases for V and 0 bases for J; bases not matched to a gene: 6. CDR3: CASSWPLASSYNEQFF. The CDR3 region has the DNA TGCGCCAGCAGCTGGCCACTAGCGAGCTCCTACAATGAGCAGTTCTTC.